These 32 T cell receptor beta chains were all obtained from the same sample, sequenced in a study of PD-1 blockade in classical Hodgkin lymphoma. TCRdb keeps only in-frame clones here, not all; method: immunoSEQ multiplex PCR. This sample yields about 10,000 clones, of which around 70% are seen a single time; about 9.4% belongs to the top ten. As for time point: cycle 4 day 1 (C4D1), after five to seven weeks of nivolumab. Every patient had relapsed following autologous stem cell transplantation, and cohorts differed in brentuximab vedotin exposure. From thawed PBMCs, magnetic negative selection was used to isolate the CD8+ T cells. Sequencing used CD8+ T cells from blood, obtained before the fourth cycle of nivolumab. The source is a human donor with classical Hodgkin lymphoma.

This clone was observed a handful of times. The chain recombines TRBV4-1 with TRBJ1-5; D possibly corresponds to TRBD1 (5 bases). In germline, CDR1 is MGHRA, CDR2 YSYEKL. This CDR3 spans 16 amino acids. Trimming took 1 base from V and 3 from J, leaving 13 bases between them. The CDR3 reads CASSQVYGASNQPQHF. In nucleotides, the CDR3 is TGCGCCAGCAGCCAAGTTTACGGGGCCTCCAATCAGCCCCAGCATTTT.

This clone was detected a few times. The V gene is TRBV7-6, the J gene TRBJ1-1; 10 nucleotides match TRBD1. The CDR3 runs to 15 residues. With V trimmed by 5 bases and J by 2 bases, 5 bases remained unmatched. Per the germline V gene, CDR1 is SGHVS and CDR2 is FNYEAQ. CDR3 protein: CASSLGTGDNTEAFF. The CDR3 DNA reads as TGTGCCAGCAGCCTCGGGACAGGGGATAACACTGAAGCTTTCTTT.

The chain employs TRBV4-1 and TRBJ1-6, with 7 bases fitting TRBD1. V trimming: 3 bases; J trimming: 5 bases; junction bases outside the gene matches: 1. The CDR3 length is 14 residues. The germline V gene has CDR1 MGHRA and CDR2 YSYEKL. The CDR3 region has the DNA TGCGCCAGCAGCCATACAGGGGATAATTCACCCCTCCACTTT. This gives the protein CASSHTGDNSPLHF.

This sequence joins TRBV10-2 and TRBJ1-1, with 7 bases identical to TRBD1. The V gene's germline CDR1 is WSHSY and CDR2 SAAADI. Trimming at V came to 6 bases and at J to 3 bases, leaving 7 bases not matched to a gene. This CDR3 region has 14 residues. The CDR3 region has the DNA TGCGCCAGCAGGGAGACAGGGTGGGACACTGAAGCTTTCTTT. Its translation is CASRETGWDTEAFF.

The rearrangement joins TRBV4-3 to TRBJ2-1; D may be TRBD2 (6 bases). Germline V lookup: CDR1 LGHNA, CDR2 YSLEER. There are 14 residues in the CDR3. V was cut by 4 bases and J by 12 bases, with 19 bases left in between. CDR3 in amino acids: CASSPGSGGGRQFF. The CDR3 DNA sequence: TGCGCCAGCAGCCCGGGTAGCGGCGGAGGACGGCAGTTCTTC.

The rearrangement uses TRBV7-7 and TRBJ2-5, with TRBD2 as a possible D gene (6 bases). CDR1 is SSHAT, CDR2 FNYEAQ, per germline (reference sequence). The ends were cut back, 1 base at V and 4 bases at J, with 7 bases in the middle. The CDR3 loop spans 13 amino acids. The CDR3 loop reads CASSLEGGETQYF. CDR3 DNA sequence: TGTGCCAGCAGCTTAGAGGGAGGAGAGACCCAGTACTTC. The full variable domain, in which reference TRBV7-7 and TRBJ2-5 provide the parts outside the CDR3, is GAGVSQSPRYKVTKRGQDVTLRCDPISSHATLYWYQQALGQGPEFLTYFNYEAQPDKSGLPSDRFSAERPEGSISTLTIQRTEQRDSAMYRCASSLEGGETQYFGPGTRLLVL.

The chain is built from TRBV14 and TRBJ2-5; D is undetermined. In germline, CDR1 is SGHDN, CDR2 FVKESK. Trimming shortened V by 2 bases and J by 1 base, and 8 bases separated the two germline ends. The CDR3 contains 14 residues. For the CDR3, the DNA is TGTGCCAGCAGCCAACTTTTCAGCCAAGAGACCCAGTACTTC. Residues: CASSQLFSQETQYF. Full variable domain (remainder filled in from reference TRBV14 and TRBJ2-5): EAGVTQFPSHSVIEKGQTVTLRCDPISGHDNLYWYRRVMGKEIKFLLHFVKESKQDESGMPNNRFLAERTGGTYSTLKVQPAELEDSGVYFCASSQLFSQETQYFGPGTRLLVL.

The rearrangement uses TRBV5-1 and TRBJ2-1; perhaps D is TRBD1 or TRBD2 (5 bases each). Germline lookup yields CDR1 SGHRS and CDR2 YFSETQ. The CDR3 loop spans 11 amino acids. The V gene lost 4 bases and the J gene lost 10 bases, with 9 bases spanning the gap. The CDR3 region has the DNA TGCGCCAGCAGCGTTGGGACCGAGCAGTTCTTC. Translation gives CASSVGTEQFF. Drawing the rest from reference TRBV5-1 and TRBJ2-1, the complete variable domain is KAGVTQTPRYLIKTRGQQVTLSCSPISGHRSVSWYQQTPGQGLQFLFEYFSETQRNKGNFPGRFSGRQFSNSRSEMNVSTLELGDSALYLCASSVGTEQFFGPGTRLTVL.

The chain joins TRBV11-2 to TRBJ2-5; no reliable D call. Trimming removed 6 bases at V and 2 bases at J, with 7 bases between. The CDR3 is 12 amino acids. Germline assignment: CDR1 SGHAT and CDR2 FQNNGV. This CDR3 reads CASRWGQETQYF. As DNA, the CDR3 is TGTGCCAGCAGGTGGGGACAAGAGACCCAGTACTTC.

V and J are TRBV30 and TRBJ2-6, with D hard to call. The length of the CDR3 is 15 residues. Germline V gene data show CDR1 as GTSNPN and CDR2 as SVGIG (reference sequence). Trimming took off 5 bases at V and 0 bases at J, with 11 bases between the two ends. CDR3 region: CAWANGFSGANVLTF. CDR3 bases: TGTGCCTGGGCGAACGGGTTCTCTGGGGCCAACGTCCTGACTTTC.

The V gene is TRBV5-1, the J gene TRBJ2-2, with TRBD2 identical over 11 bases. The V gene end was trimmed by 2 bases and the J gene end by 5 bases; junction bases not matched to a gene: 2. The CDR3 runs to 15 residues. CDR1 and CDR2 (germline): SGHRS, YFSETQ. CDR3 DNA sequence: TGCGCCAGCAGCTTACTAGCGGGGGATACCGGGGAGCTGTTTTTT. Translating it yields CASSLLAGDTGELFF.

The genes are TRBV9 and TRBJ2-1, with D hard to call. Germline CDR1 SGDLS, CDR2 YYNGEE. The CDR3 covers 13 residues. V lost 0 bases, J lost 3 bases, and 4 bases lay in between. The CDR3 here is CASSVVDYNEQFF. The CDR3 region has the DNA TGTGCCAGCAGCGTAGTCGACTACAATGAGCAGTTCTTC.

The chain has TRBV10-3 and TRBJ1-2, with 9 bases that match TRBD1. The V and J ends lost 3 bases and 2 bases, in that order; junction bases with no gene match: 7. Germline V gives CDR1 ENHRY, CDR2 SYGVKD. This CDR3 is 16 amino acids long. The CDR3 nucleotides are TGTGCCATCAGTGAAGAGACAGGGGGTATGAACTATGGCTACACCTTC. Translating it yields CAISEETGGMNYGYTF.

The chain is built from TRBV13 and TRBJ2-7; no reliable D call. In germline, CDR1 is PRHDT, CDR2 FYEKMQ (reference sequence). V lost 1 base and J lost 1, with 5 bases in between. The CDR3 contains 13 residues. The CDR3 region is CASSLDNSYEQYF. The CDR3 DNA follows: TGTGCCAGCAGCTTAGACAATTCCTACGAGCAGTACTTC.

The chain has TRBV4-1 and TRBJ1-1; D not resolved. The CDR3 extends over 12 amino acids. Between the trimmed V and J ends, which lost 3 bases and 3 bases, there was a span of 5 bases. Germline lookup yields CDR1 MGHRA and CDR2 YSYEKL. The CDR3 nucleotides read TGCGCCAGCAGCCAGCGGGACACTGAAGCTTTCTTT. Its translation is CASSQRDTEAFF.

This clone has only a few counts. The rearrangement links TRBV30 to TRBJ1-1, with 7 bases that match TRBD1. The germline gives CDR1 GTSNPN, CDR2 SVGIG (reference sequence). The CDR3 extends over 14 amino acids. V trimming: 0 bases; J trimming: 3 bases; junction bases outside the gene matches: 4. CDR3 sequence (DNA): TGTGCCTGGAGTGTGGGTCAGGGGGACACTGAAGCTTTCTTT. Residues: CAWSVGQGDTEAFF.

By sample share, this clone is medium-sized. The chain recombines TRBV4-3 with TRBJ1-6; no clear D. CDR3 length: 15 amino acids. V lost 0 bases and J lost 7, with 10 bases in between. Germline V gene data show CDR1 as LGHNA and CDR2 as YSLEER. The CDR3 is CASSQDSGGNSPLHF. The CDR3 nucleotides read TGCGCCAGCAGCCAAGACTCGGGTGGGAATTCACCCCTCCACTTT.

The chain carries TRBV2 and TRBJ2-5; TRBD2 aligns across 8 bases. This CDR3 comprises 15 residues. Germline CDR1 SNHLY, CDR2 FYNNEI. V lost 6 bases, J lost 5 bases, and 11 bases stayed unmatched. The CDR3 bases are TGTGCCAGCAGGAGAACTAGCGGCCTCGTGGAGACCCAGTACTTC. Residues: CASRRTSGLVETQYF.

V gene TRBV28 combines with J gene TRBJ1-5; D call uncertain. The V gene's germline CDR1 is MDHEN and CDR2 SYDVKM. CDR3 length: 16 residues. V shed 2 bases and J shed 5 bases, with 16 bases lying between them. CDR3 bases: TGTGCCAGCAGTTTACCACAGTGGAATGCTGATCAGCCCCAGCATTTT. Translating it yields CASSLPQWNADQPQHF.

This clone was counted a few times. The DNA of the CDR3 is TGTGCCAGCAGTTTTTCCAGGGTAAGGGCTGAAGCTTTCTTT. Residues: CASSFSRVRAEAFF. This sequence joins TRBV27 and TRBJ1-1; D perhaps matches TRBD1 (5 bases). The CDR3 consists of 14 residues. Germline assignment: CDR1 MNHEY and CDR2 SMNVEV (reference sequence). With 3 bases removed from V and 6 bases from J, the gap between germline ends came to 14 bases.

This clone was observed a handful of times. The DNA for the CDR3 is TGCGCCAGCAGCCAAGTCCCGGGACAGGGGGGCTATGGCTACACCTTC. Its protein is CASSQVPGQGGYGYTF. The chain employs TRBV4-1 and TRBJ1-2, with 11 bases identical to TRBD1. The ends lost 1 base at V and 4 bases at J; junction bases unmatched: 5. CDR1 is MGHRA, CDR2 YSYEKL, per germline. CDR3 size: 16 residues.

The J gene is TRBJ1-2, the V gene TRBV10-3; TRBD1 matches 11 bases. The CDR3 contains 14 residues. The germline V gene has CDR1 ENHRY and CDR2 SYGVKD. The trim removed 2 bases at V and 6 bases at J, leaving 2 bases unmatched. The CDR3 protein is CAISEGQGANGYTF. CDR3 DNA sequence: TGTGCCATCAGTGAGGGACAGGGGGCGAATGGCTACACCTTC.

The V gene is TRBV28, the J gene TRBJ1-3; a possible D gene is TRBD1 (6 bases). Between the trimmed V and J ends, which lost 4 bases and 6 bases, there was a span of 22 bases. CDR1 is MDHEN, CDR2 SYDVKM, per germline. This CDR3 spans 17 amino acids. The CDR3 DNA is TGTGCCAGCAGTTCAAAGAAGGACAGCTCCCCTGCAAACACCATATATTTT. It specifies CASSSKKDSSPANTIYF.

The chain joins TRBV19 to TRBJ1-1; D is possibly TRBD1 (5 bases). Germline V gene lookup returns CDR1 LNHDA and CDR2 SQIVND (reference sequence). The CDR3 extends over 14 amino acids. Trimming took 5 bases from V and 4 from J, leaving 14 bases between them. The CDR3 spells CASSPGTWGTEAFF. As DNA, the CDR3 is TGTGCCAGTAGTCCCGGGACCTGGGGCACTGAAGCTTTCTTT.

The chain couples TRBV9 to TRBJ1-1; 9 bases match TRBD1. V trimming: 0 bases; J trimming: 8 bases; junction bases outside the gene matches: 5. In germline, CDR1 is SGDLS, CDR2 YYNGEE. The CDR3 runs to 14 residues. The CDR3 sequence: CASSVGGQGTEAFF. The CDR3 nucleotides read TGTGCCAGCAGCGTAGGGGGACAGGGTACGGAAGCTTTCTTT. Full variable domain (missing parts from reference TRBV9 and TRBJ1-1): DSGVTQTPKHLITATGQRVTLRCSPRSGDLSVYWYQQSLDQGLQFLIQYYNGEERAKGNILERFSAQQFPDLHSELNLSSLELGDSALYFCASSVGGQGTEAFFGQGTRLTVV.

The rearrangement links TRBV4-1 to TRBJ1-1, with D tentatively TRBD1 (5 bases). This CDR3 comprises 15 residues. Per the germline V gene, CDR1 is MGHRA and CDR2 is YSYEKL. V lost 2 bases, J lost 1 base, and 11 bases lay in between. The CDR3 is CASSQKHGGNTEAFF. CDR3 in DNA: TGCGCCAGCAGCCAAAAACATGGGGGGAACACTGAAGCTTTCTTT.

J is TRBJ2-3 and V is TRBV6-1, with a possible D match to TRBD2 (6 bases). CDR3 length: 18 amino acids. The ends were cut back, 2 bases at V and 0 bases at J, with 18 bases in the middle. Germline-derived CDR1 and CDR2 are MNHNS and SASEGT. CDR3 loop: CASSENFRGTASTDTQYF. Written as DNA, the CDR3 is TGTGCCAGCAGTGAAAATTTTAGAGGGACTGCTAGCACAGATACGCAGTATTTT.

The chain is built from TRBV10-3 and TRBJ2-7, with D perhaps matching TRBD2 (6 bases). With 4 bases removed from V and 5 bases from J, the gap between germline ends came to 15 bases. Per the germline V gene, CDR1 is ENHRY and CDR2 is SYGVKD. The CDR3 spans 14 residues. The CDR3 region has the DNA TGTGCCATCAGTGGGGAGAGTAGCGGCGACGAGCAGTACTTC. It yields the protein CAISGESSGDEQYF.

The chain couples TRBV6-5 to TRBJ2-7; 7 nucleotides agree with TRBD2. CDR3 size: 15 residues. V shed 6 bases and J 3 bases; nucleotides not matched to a gene: 11. Germline V lookup: CDR1 MNHEY, CDR2 SVGAGI. The CDR3 reads CASSDSPGGYYEQYF. The CDR3, as DNA: TGTGCCAGCAGCGACAGTCCCGGGGGGTACTACGAGCAGTACTTC.

This chain joins TRBV4-3 and TRBJ1-4; D remains ambiguous. From germline, CDR1 is LGHNA and CDR2 YSLEER. The CDR3 is made up of 15 amino acids. V was shortened by 3 bases and J by 4 bases, with 12 bases between the two germline ends. For the CDR3, the DNA is TGCGCCAGCAGCCACTCGTTCCGGGATAATGAAAAACTGTTTTTT. This codes for CASSHSFRDNEKLFF.

The rearrangement joins TRBV9 to TRBJ1-1, with D maybe TRBD1 (5 bases). Looked up from germline, CDR1 is SGDLS and CDR2 is YYNGEE. The CDR3 is 16 amino acids. The V end was cut by 1 base, the J end by 4 bases, with 17 bases between. The CDR3 loop is CASSVSGRVTGTEAFF. In DNA, the CDR3 is TGTGCCAGCAGCGTATCGGGACGAGTCACAGGCACTGAAGCTTTCTTT.

The V gene is TRBV15, the J gene TRBJ1-1; no clear D. V was clipped by 8 bases and J by 6 bases, with 13 bases between them. Germline V gene sequence: CDR1 LNHNV, CDR2 YYDKDF (reference sequence). There are 12 residues in the CDR3. CDR3 amino acids: CATSASGPEAFF. CDR3 DNA: TGTGCCACCTCGGCGAGTGGCCCTGAAGCTTTCTTT.